These T cell receptor beta chains were read from a single sample in a study of OX40 agonist ivuxolimab in advanced cancers. Libraries were prepared by immunoSEQ multiplex PCR; TCRdb keeps only in-frame clonotypes and omits some of them. In the table there are about 11,000 clones, roughly 76% of which are singletons. The sample here was CD4+ or CD8+ T cells sorted from blood, taken in a trial of the OX40 agonist ivuxolimab. The source is an adult with an advanced solid tumor such as melanoma, head and neck, liver or kidney cancer. The CDR3 runs from the conserved cysteine through the conserved F or W. The order of the fields is clone size, J gene, V gene, D gene, CDR3 DNA, CDR3 protein. D genes are given only for firm matches. The size of a clone is reported for some rows only, either as once, few or many, or as a class for expanded clones.

.	TRBJ2-3	TRBV5-6	.	TGTGCCAGCAGCTTGTATCAAGGGGCGGGAAGCGCGGGGCGGGATACGCAGTATTTT	CASSLYQGAGSAGRDTQYF
.	TRBJ2-7	TRBV6-5	TRBD2	TGTGCCAGCAGTTACGAGGGACTAGCGGGAGTACGCGAGCAGTACTTC	CASSYEGLAGVREQYF
.	TRBJ2-1	TRBV5-4	.	TGTGCCAGCAGCTTAGTAGGGGACAATGAGCAGTTCTTC	CASSLVGDNEQFF
medium-sized	TRBJ1-2	TRBV4-1	TRBD1	TGCGCCAGCACCGGGGACAGGGGATCCTATGGCTACACCTTC	CASTGDRGSYGYTF
.	TRBJ2-1	TRBV28	.	TGTGCCAGCAATTACCCTACGTATGAGCAGTTCTTC	CASNYPTYEQFF
.	TRBJ2-5	TRBV6-6	.	TGTGCCAGCCATCGGAGGGACCGAGAGACCCAGTACTTC	CASHRRDRETQYF
.	TRBJ2-7	TRBV4-3	.	TGCGCCAGCAGTCTTTGGAGGTCCGCCGAGCAGTACTTC	CASSLWRSAEQYF
.	TRBJ2-7	TRBV7-3	.	TGTGCCAGCAGCTTTACTAAGGGGCTCCTTCAAATCTCCTACGAGCAGTACTTC	CASSFTKGLLQISYEQYF
.	TRBJ2-7	TRBV6-5	.	TGTGCCAGCAGACCCTACAGAATAGGTTGGGACGAGCAGTACTTC	CASRPYRIGWDEQYF
.	TRBJ2-1	TRBV6-1	TRBD1	TGTGCCAGCAGTCCCGGGACAGGGGGCAATGAGCAGTTCTTC	CASSPGTGGNEQFF
.	TRBJ1-5	TRBV6-1	.	TGTGCCAGCAGTTACCCACAGCCCCAGCATTTT	CASSYPQPQHF
.	TRBJ2-4	TRBV7-6	TRBD1	TGTGCCACCCGGGACAGAAAAAACATTCAGTACTTC	CATRDRKNIQYF
.	TRBJ1-3	TRBV5-5	.	TGTGCCAGCAGCTTAGATGTAAGGTCAGCGCCTGGAAACACCATATATTTT	CASSLDVRSAPGNTIYF
.	TRBJ1-5	TRBV4-2	.	TGTGCCAGCAGCCAAGATGAGGGAGGGGGGCATCAGCCCCAGCATTTT	CASSQDEGGGHQPQHF
few	TRBJ2-5	TRBV18	.	TGTGCCAGCTCACCACGAACAGTAGACCAAGAGACCCAGTACTTC	CASSPRTVDQETQYF
.	TRBJ2-7	TRBV5-8	TRBD2	TGTGCCAGCAGCTCCCCCGGGACTAGCGGCTACGAGCAGTACTTC	CASSSPGTSGYEQYF
.	TRBJ2-7	TRBV5-4	.	TGTGCCAGCAGCGTCACCGGGACGACAGCCTACGAGCAGTACTTC	CASSVTGTTAYEQYF
.	TRBJ2-2	TRBV5-4	.	TGTGCCAGCAAGGGGGTGAACACCGGGGAGCTGTTTTTT	CASKGVNTGELFF
.	TRBJ1-1	TRBV12-5	.	TGTGCTAGTGGGTCCCGGGAGACGAACACTGAAGCTTTCTTT	CASGSRETNTEAFF
few	TRBJ2-1	TRBV27	.	TGTGCCAGCAGTGCCTACAATGAGCAGTTCTTC	CASSAYNEQFF
.	TRBJ2-1	TRBV29-1	.	TGCAGCGTTGAAGATCACTTGGGGGCGGCCAATGAGCAGTTCTTC	CSVEDHLGAANEQFF
.	TRBJ2-7	TRBV5-6	TRBD1	TGTGCCAGCAGCTTAACCGGACAGGGTATCTACGAGCAGTACTTC	CASSLTGQGIYEQYF
few	TRBJ2-1	TRBV21-1	.	TGTGCCCAGAGTGGGAGGGCCGACGATGAGCAGTTCTTC	CAQSGRADDEQFF
medium-sized	TRBJ2-7	TRBV6-1	.	TGTGCCAGCAGTGAAGATGCAGGGTCCTACGAGCAGTACTTC	CASSEDAGSYEQYF
.	TRBJ1-1	TRBV19	.	TGTGCCAGTAGTATATATGGGGGGCCAACTGAAGCTTTCTTT	CASSIYGGPTEAFF
.	TRBJ2-7	TRBV27	.	TGTGCCAGCAGTCCGTTCATGGGGCCTTACGAGCAGTACTTC	CASSPFMGPYEQYF
.	TRBJ1-5	TRBV11-2	.	TGTGCCAGCAGCTTAGTTCACCAGGAGAGCAATCAGCCCCAGCATTTT	CASSLVHQESNQPQHF
.	TRBJ2-1	TRBV6-4	TRBD2	TGTGCCAGCAGTGAGAGCGGGAGGGCCGTTGAGCAGTTCTTC	CASSESGRAVEQFF
.	TRBJ2-3	TRBV9	TRBD1	TGTGCCAGCAGCGACCGGGACAGGGGATCAGATACGCAGTATTTT	CASSDRDRGSDTQYF
.	TRBJ2-5	TRBV7-2	.	TGTGCCAGCACCGGGACTCAAGAGACCCAGTACTTC	CASTGTQETQYF
.	TRBJ1-2	TRBV11-2	TRBD1	TGTGCCAGCAGCGGGGACAGAGCTAACTATGGCTACACCTTC	CASSGDRANYGYTF
.	TRBJ2-1	TRBV29-1	TRBD2	TGCAGCGTTGAAACTAGCGGGGGGACTCTCCAATCGGGTGAGCAGTTCTTC	CSVETSGGTLQSGEQFF
.	TRBJ2-2	TRBV9	.	TGTGCCAGCAGCACCCGACACACCGGGGAGCTGTTTTTT	CASSTRHTGELFF
.	TRBJ2-7	TRBV9	TRBD1	TGTGCCAGCAGCGGGACAGGGCAGAGCGCCTACGAGCAGTACTTC	CASSGTGQSAYEQYF
.	TRBJ2-1	TRBV7-3	TRBD2	TGTGCCAGCAGTTCCCCAATAGCGGGAGGGGCGGTCAATGAGCAGTTCTTC	CASSSPIAGGAVNEQFF
.	TRBJ2-1	TRBV6-5	.	TGTGCCAGCAGTTATCCAGGCCTGGGGAATGAGCAGTTCTTC	CASSYPGLGNEQFF
.	TRBJ2-5	TRBV7-8	.	TGTGCCAGCAGCCCTAGTTTAGTAGAGACCCAGTACTTC	CASSPSLVETQYF
.	TRBJ1-4	TRBV11-2	TRBD1	TGTGCCAGCAGCTTATACGCAGGGGGTAATGAAAAACTGTTTTTT	CASSLYAGGNEKLFF
few	TRBJ2-2	TRBV6-5	.	TGTGCCAGCAGTTACCTCACCGGGGAGCTGTTTTTT	CASSYLTGELFF